This TCR beta chain was captured by sequencing in a study of long-term antiretroviral therapy in people with HIV (dated by TCRdb to 2022 to 2024). With respect to the entire study: The earliest samples were collected about a decade before the 2015 WHO recommendation for immediate ART, when ART was typically delayed until CD4 counts fell. Test extractions of a monoclonal T-cell line alongside approximately 36 polyclonal samples showed no cross-contamination during QIAcube processing. About 40% of the 30 participants with HIV were female. A total of some 200 cryopreserved PBMC samples came from a few dozen adults with confirmed HIV infection and were collected serially over a mean of roughly six years (range 1-12). A retrospective serial study tested whether ART initiation and durable HIV suppression were associated with changes in peripheral blood TRB repertoire composition and diversity.

The immunoSEQ hsTCRB v3.0 assay was used at survey level resolution for TRB variable region sequencing. The targeted TRB sequencing depth was about 35,000-55,000 T-cell genomes per sample. TRB libraries were pooled and sequenced on an Illumina MiSeq using a v3 150-cycle kit. The paper's data handling went like this. Analysis of repertoires was carried out in R inside a reproducible Nextflow workflow spanning QC, data transformation and analysis. Custom analyses were implemented in LymphoSeq2, an R package for AIRR-Seq data exploration. Several samples that produced fewer than 5000 total TRB sequences were removed, so 188 HIV repertoires were analyzed. Among the 170 to 200 retained HIV repertoires, 55 to 65 were collected before ART initiation and 129 after ART initiation. Repertoires were downsampled to 5000 TRB nucleotide sequences, and summary statistics were averaged over 100 downsampling iterations. TRB sequences were retained for analysis only if CDR3 regions of at least seven amino acids were present. Diversity was assessed using a clonality score derived from Shannon entropy and using the Gini coefficient. In the repertoire networks, any two of the top 5000 CDR3 amino acid sequences were connected whenever the two sequences differed by an edit distance of one. GLIPH2 predicted antigen specificity groups and MHC restriction for TRB CDR3 amino acid sequences. Known CMV, EBV, HIV or tissue antigen associations were flagged by matching CDR3 amino acid sequences against VDJdb and McPAS-TCR. Pre-ART, post-ART and control groups were compared with Wilcoxon signed-rank tests and Holm-Bonferroni correction. Entries here come from immuneACCESS through TCRdb and include only in-frame sequences with V and J called. Some clones fail to appear in such tables; in the studies checked, an unresolved V gene covers under half of the shortfall, and the cause of the remainder is unknown. V and J calls plus clone size are reproduced from that table; the DNA served to infer D and trimming. The sample includes 25,000 to 30,000 clones, with more than 70% observed a single time. Of the sample, almost 9.5% is held by the ten largest clones.

The CDR3 runs 16 amino acids, cysteine and phenylalanine included. Only CDR3 DNA remains: 48 bases, in frame from the first base. Trimming costs V 0 bases and J 3 bases, and their ends lie 13 bases apart. The germline V gene (reference sequence) sets CDR1 to LNHNV and CDR2 to YYDKDF. What the research found in general, with its limitations: Owing to limited PBMC availability, only the TCR beta chain was sequenced, without alpha chain pairing. Inferences about post-ART repertoire changes are limited because no data were available on ART adherence, viral resistance or therapy changes. The repertoire was dominated across all time points by expanded TRB clones identified before ART initiation, although this dominance was seen to fluctuate and to decrease in many PLHIV after ART. Starting ART was linked to a significant rise in TRB diversity, yet even with long-term ART the diversity remained significantly lower than in transplant donor controls. The samples were dated from about 2004 to 2018, and the ART regimens that were used may be less effective than current ART regimens. Unsorted PBMC were profiled instead of sorted CD4+ and CD8+ T cells because pre-ART samples had limited cell numbers. Narrower CDR3 length ranges were observed in HIV repertoires than in controls, and an antigen-experienced repertoire with only a slight naive shift after ART was suggested by the network structure.

To be included, a participant needed at least one PBMC sample from before ART initiation plus at least two post-ART samples. All participants with HIV were treated in the United States of America. Before DNA extraction, cryopreserved samples of about 0.95-10 million PBMC were thawed and washed. At the time of the earliest PBMC sample, participants with HIV were aged between about 20 and 54 years. Per participant, PBMC samples came from 1-4 timepoints prior to ART initiation and 2-8 timepoints following ART initiation, for a median of 7 samples. For every participant, serial HIV viral load, CD4+ T-cell count, ART history and demographic data were obtained. Using a Qiagen kit on a QIAcube, genomic DNA was extracted from unsorted PBMC, with samples processed in batches of 12. Comments on this clone: The antigen it binds to is not known. Per-nucleotide qualities are absent, and no much larger clonotype sits a single base away.

The sequencing here drew on unsorted PBMCs, taken 1.5 years before starting antiretroviral therapy. The sequence came from a man between 18 and 29 years old with HIV. The chain is made from TRBV15 and TRBJ2-3, with no confident D gene call. The nucleotide sequence reads as follows: TGTGCCACCAGCAGAGATGGGGTAGGGATGACAGATACGCAGTATTTT. Translated, it reads CATSRDGVGMTDTQYF. Extended through the reference TRBV15 and TRBJ2-3 proteins, this CDR3 yields the full variable domain: DAMVIQNPRYQVTQFGKPVTLSCSQTLNHNVMYWYQQKSSQAPKLLFHYYDKDFNNEADTPDNFQSRRPNTSFCFLDIRSPGLGDTAMYLCATSRDGVGMTDTQYFGPGTRLTVL.